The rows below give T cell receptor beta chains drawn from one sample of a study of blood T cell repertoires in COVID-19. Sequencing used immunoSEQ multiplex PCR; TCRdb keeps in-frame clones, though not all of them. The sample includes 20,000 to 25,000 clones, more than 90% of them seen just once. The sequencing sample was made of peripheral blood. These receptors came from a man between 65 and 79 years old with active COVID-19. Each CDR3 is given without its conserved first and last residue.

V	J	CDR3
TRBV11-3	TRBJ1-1	ASSLSGLNTEAF
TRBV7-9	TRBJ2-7	ASSNDWSSYEQY
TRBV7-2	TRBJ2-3	ASSQEGQSSTDTQY
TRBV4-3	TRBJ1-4	ASSQGEGRGNEKLF
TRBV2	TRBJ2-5	ASSTDRFEETQY
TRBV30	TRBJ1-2	AWSSDRTSYYGYT
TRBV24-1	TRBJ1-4	ATSDLTTGKLF
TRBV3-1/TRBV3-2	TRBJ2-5	ASSPPEGLETQY
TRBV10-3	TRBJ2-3	ATTDSWGAQY
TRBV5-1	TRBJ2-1	ASSTEGISYNEQF
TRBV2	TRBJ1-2	ASSFLGAGGYT
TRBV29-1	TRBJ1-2	SVGLGQADYGYT
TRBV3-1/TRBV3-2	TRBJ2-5	ASSQGTSGRIETQY
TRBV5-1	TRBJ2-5	ASSLGSASGGGYQETQY
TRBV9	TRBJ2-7	ASSVGLARTYEQY
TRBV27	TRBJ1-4	ASRKTVNEKLF
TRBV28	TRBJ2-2	ASSYPTSGANTGELF
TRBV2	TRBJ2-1	ASTSYNEQF
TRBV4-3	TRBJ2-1	ASSRLAGGSYNEQF
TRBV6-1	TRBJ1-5	ASSEQGFAQPQH
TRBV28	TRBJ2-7	ASSPVLNSYEQY
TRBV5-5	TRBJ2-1	ASSLWGTGDLF
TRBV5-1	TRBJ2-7	ASSVTGPGEQY
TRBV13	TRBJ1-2	ASSYQGLDGYT
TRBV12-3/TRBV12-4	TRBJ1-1	ASTTGTEAF
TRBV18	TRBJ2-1	ASSTGLAGGNEQF
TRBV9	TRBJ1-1	ASSFTGDGTEAF
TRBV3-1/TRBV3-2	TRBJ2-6	ASSQGQGWLYGANVLT
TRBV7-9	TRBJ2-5	ASSPPAGGIEETQY
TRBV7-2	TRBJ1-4	ASSGQGGEKLF
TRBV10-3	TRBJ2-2	AIRRGTLNTGELF
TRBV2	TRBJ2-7	ASTPGQGPYEQY
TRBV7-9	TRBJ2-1	ASSVYNEQF
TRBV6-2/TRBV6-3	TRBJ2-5	ASSYFGGRGETQY
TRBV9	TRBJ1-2	ASSDGGQGHGYT
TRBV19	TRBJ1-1	ASTPSRDVTEAF
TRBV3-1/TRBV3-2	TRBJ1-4	ASSPDPERKLF
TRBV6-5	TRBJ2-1	ASRTSGVYNEQF
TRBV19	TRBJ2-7	ASSILGGAVPSGQY
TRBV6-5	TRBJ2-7	ASVPVSSYEQY
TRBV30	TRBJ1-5	AWSSRGNQPQH
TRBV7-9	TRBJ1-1	ASSLLGNTEAF
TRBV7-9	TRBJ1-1	ASSPGQGGTEAF
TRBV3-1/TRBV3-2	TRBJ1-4	ASSQASGEKLF